Each of the 3 T cell receptor beta chains below was sequenced from the same sample in a study of glioma-infiltrating T cells. The iRepertoire nested amplicon-rescue multiplex PCR amplified TCR alpha and beta CDR3s from RNA. A single record per CDR3 protein comes from TCRdb applying MiXCR to the multiplex PCR reads. The sample holds 160,000 or so distinct CDR3 sequences, around 40% seen once. What was sequenced was glioma tissue, nonneoplastic brain tissue, or PBMCs (not recorded which). These receptor sequences come from a human donor with low-grade glioma or glioblastoma, undergoing nonglioma brain surgery, or in good health (not recorded which).

Turning to this clonotype: An end of the junction does not agree with germline; a read error may underlie this. The J gene is TRBJ1-1, the V gene TRBV18, with 8 positions matching TRBD1. The CDR3 is 13 residues long. Germline V gene lookup returns CDR1 KGHSH and CDR2 LQKENI. The CDR3 bases are TGTGCAAGCTCCCTAAAACAGGGGGATGAAGCTTTCTTT. It encodes CASSLKQGDEAFF.

This clonotype showed up just a few times. The CDR3 nucleotides read TGCAGCGTTGAGTGGGGTGGAGGCATTCAGTACTTC. This codes for CSVEWGGGIQYF. This chain uses TRBV29-1 with TRBJ2-4; maybe TRBD2 (5 bases). Germline values: CDR1 SQVTM, CDR2 ANQGSEA. There are 12 residues in the CDR3. V lost 3 bases and J 9 bases, leaving 12 bases between the germline ends.

The chain couples TRBV3-1 to TRBJ2-1; D might be TRBD2 (7 bases). V was trimmed by 5 bases and J by 5 bases, leaving 16 bases between them. The CDR3 consists of 15 residues. Germline V gene data show CDR1 as LGHDT and CDR2 as YNNKEL (reference sequence). The CDR3 nucleotides read TGTGCCAGCAGCGGATCCGGGGGGCCCCACAATGAGCAGTTCTTC. Translating gives CASSGSGGPHNEQFF.